The sequence of this T cell receptor (beta chain) was determined in a study of T cell repertoires in cytomegalovirus infection. For the study at large: Recently described HLA-C-restricted plus well-studied HLA-B-restricted CMV epitopes were used. It was the public TCR beta signatures that indicated both CMV infection and matching HLA type. Study-level results: Frequencies of public TCR beta families were cumulated, and this identified carriers of CMV plus the relevant HLA. HLA-C-restricted CMV clonotypes gave the most frequent clonotype in two of eight donors.

Germline CDR1 is ENHRY and CDR2 is SYGVKD. The CDR3 loop spans 14 amino acids. The V end was cut by 4 bases, the J end by 0 bases, with 7 bases between. From the reads, TCRdb called clonotypes with MiXCR, one entry per CDR3 protein. Of roughly 500,000 distinct CDR3 sequences listed, 25% to 35% were seen once; the top ten hold roughly 17%. In the case of this clonotype: Its target is unknown.

Sequenced here: cultured PBMCs, sampled from culture after CMV antigen stimulation. The chain uses TRBV10-3 and TRBJ1-3; D is perhaps TRBD1 (5 bases). The receptor was derived from a human donor in good health (CMV status not recorded). Some clones in this sample may be carry-over from other donors' samples. As DNA, the CDR3 is TGTGCCATCAGTGGGGGACTCTCTGGAAACACCATATATTTT. Amino acid sequence: CAISGGLSGNTIYF.